The T cell receptor beta chain under discussion was sequenced for a study of T cell repertoires in cytomegalovirus infection. Overall study: Through public TCR beta signatures, both CMV infection and matching HLA type were indicated.

General observations from the study: There were carriers of CMV plus the relevant HLA, and cumulative public TCR beta family frequency identified them.

The CDR3 is made up of 19 amino acids. With 0 bases removed from V and 7 bases from J, the gap between germline ends came to 22 bases. In germline, CDR1 is MGHRA, CDR2 YSYEKL. Using its own MiXCR run on the reads, TCRdb lists one record per CDR3 protein. This sample yields 650,000 to 850,000 distinct CDR3 sequences, of which just under 30% are seen a single time; less than 15% belongs to the top ten. Points on this clonotype: The antigen remains unidentified.

The genes are TRBV4-1 and TRBJ1-6; D is perhaps TRBD1 (6 bases). This TCR derives from a human donor in good health (CMV status not recorded). Some clones in this sample may be carry-over from other donors' samples. This specimen was cultured CD8+ T cells from PBMCs, taken from culture after CMV antigen stimulation. The CDR3 loop reads CASSQDPKGGSSWNSPLHF. For the CDR3, the DNA is TGCGCCAGCAGCCAAGATCCTAAAGGGGGGTCCAGCTGGAATTCACCCCTCCACTTT.